The present T cell receptor (beta chain) was sequenced within a study of memory CD4+ T cells and cytomegalovirus serostatus. General observations from the study: Suggested: most of the CMV-linked TCR signature lies in CD4+ memory cells. A US-trained random forest predicted CMV serostatus with median AUC roughly 0.9.

This clone was observed once. Antigen specificity is unknown. Sequencing was performed with immunoSEQ multiplex PCR; in TCRdb, only in-frame clones are kept and a portion is missing. The sample gives roughly 60,000 clones, about 81% of which show up once; roughly 1% is in the top ten. Single viable CD3+CD4+CD8-CD45RO+ cells were sorted as the memory CD4+ T cells. The ends lost 5 bases at V and 6 bases at J; junction bases unmatched: 1. Germline-derived CDR1 and CDR2 are SGHNT and YENEEA. The length of the CDR3 is 13 residues. This chain links TRBV11-3 with TRBJ2-1, with 10 bases lining up with TRBD2. This clonotype was sampled from an adult in good health and CMV-seronegative. Material: memory CD4+ T cells from blood. CDR3 DNA sequence: TGTGCCAGCAGCCAGCGGGAGGGCAATGAGCAGTTCTTC. It codes for CASSQREGNEQFF.